This passage covers 5 T cell receptor beta chains from one sample sequenced in a study of T cells in Graves' hyperthyroidism and ophthalmopathy (dated by TCRdb to 2018 to 2020). Library preparation was by multiplex PCR. TCRdb lists the instrument as Illumina HiSeq 2000. The TCR beta CDR3 regions were amplified from RNA transcripts. The first round of RT-PCR for the TCR CDR3 was performed with the HTBI primer set and the Qiagen OneStep RT-PCR kit. The public sequencing data were trimmed at Q25 with fastp and processed into clonotypes with MiXCR by TCRdb, which kept only in-frame beta chains. Rows are unified per CDR3 protein, each entry keeping the most common DNA and genes. The sample data list about 700,000 distinct CDR3 sequences, and 14% of these were observed just once. The top ten clonotypes cover roughly 10% of the sample. The sequenced sample was blood. The receptors originated from a young woman with Graves' hyperthyroidism.

This clonotype was counted ten times or more. This chain joins TRBV11-2 and TRBJ2-1; D not resolved. This CDR3 is 13 amino acids long. V lost 1 base, J lost 6 bases, and 7 bases lay in between. Germline lookup yields CDR1 SGHAT and CDR2 FQNNGV. The chain's CDR3 is CASSLGAINEQFF. Written as DNA, the CDR3 is TGTGCCAGCAGCTTAGGGGCCATCAATGAGCAGTTCTTC.

At least ten counts were recorded for this clonotype. The CDR3 DNA follows: TGTGCCAGCAGCTTACCAGGGGACTACTTTGGCTACACCTTC. Its translation: CASSLPGDYFGYTF. J is TRBJ1-2 and V is TRBV7-9; D is perhaps TRBD1 (6 bases). The CDR3 is 14 amino acids. Germline V gene sequence: CDR1 SEHNR, CDR2 FQNEAQ (reference sequence). V lost 2 bases to trimming and J lost 7 bases, with 14 bases between them.

In its sample, this clonotype was seen many times. This chain links TRBV9 with TRBJ2-1; a weak D match, TRBD2 (6 bases). Trimming cost V 0 bases and J 4 bases, with 11 bases left between them. CDR3 length: 15 residues. The germline V gene has CDR1 SGDLS and CDR2 YYNGEE. CDR3 DNA: TGTGCCAGCAGCGTAGGCGGGACCGTTTACAATGAGCAGTTCTTC. Translated, it gives CASSVGGTVYNEQFF.

This chain uses TRBV24-1 with TRBJ2-5; D is tentatively TRBD1 or TRBD2 (6 bases each). Germline-derived CDR1 and CDR2 are KGHDR and SFDVKD. V lost 3 bases and J lost 5, with 12 bases in between. The CDR3 contains 14 residues. CDR3 sequence reads: CATSDPGGGETQYF. The CDR3 nucleotides are TGTGCCACCAGTGATCCCGGGGGCGGCGAGACCCAGTACTTC.

The sample holds many counts of this clonotype. The genes are TRBV7-3 and TRBJ2-1; TRBD2 aligns across 8 bases. This CDR3 is 19 amino acids long. CDR1 and CDR2 from the germline V gene are SGHTA and FQGTGA. Trimming at V came to 2 bases and at J to 3 bases, leaving 15 bases not matched to a gene. The CDR3 coding sequence is TGTGCCAGCAGCTTAGGCTCCGCCTGGGGAGCGGGAGTCTACAATGAGCAGTTCTTC. Its protein product is CASSLGSAWGAGVYNEQFF.